The clone carrying this T cell receptor (beta chain) was observed many times. Its antigen is unknown. This specimen comes from a study of CD8+CD57+ T cells in acquired aplastic anemia. Findings and limits, study-wide: For CD8+ Simpson's diversity, patients and controls showed no significant difference.

Using genomic DNA as the template, TCR beta VDJ and CDR3 profiling was carried out. TCRdb reprocessed the reads via MiXCR and lists one record per CDR3 protein. This table holds 150,000 to 200,000 distinct CDR3 sequences, around 47% found once. The CDR3 totals 14 residues. Germline CDR1 and CDR2: SGHTA and FQGTGA. The V end was cut by 2 bases, the J end by 10 bases, with 17 bases between. All patients picked for sequencing had shown, by flow cytometry, an expansion of CD8+CD57+ cells. The sequenced sample consisted of sorted CD4+, CD8+, or CD8+CD57+ T cells (not recorded which) from PBMCs. The source of this sequence is a human donor with aplastic anemia. The chain joins TRBV7-3 to TRBJ1-1; D is uncertain. Here the CDR3 reads CASSLLPTDRGAFF. Here the CDR3 DNA reads TGTGCCAGCAGCTTACTCCCGACCGACCGGGGAGCTTTCTTT.